These 5 T cell receptor beta chains originate from one sample sequenced in a study of T cells in Graves' hyperthyroidism and ophthalmopathy. Amplification of TCR beta CDR3 regions was performed using RNA transcripts as template. The study used the HTBI primer set for a first-round RT-PCR of the TCR CDR3. TCRdb called the multiplex PCR reads again in MiXCR, with one record for every CDR3 protein. The data contain 550,000 to 600,000 distinct CDR3 sequences, 16% of them singletons. Sequences were obtained from blood. All receptors derive from a woman aged 18-29 years with Graves' hyperthyroidism.

This clonotype was seen only a few times. This chain joins TRBV6-2 or TRBV6-3 and TRBJ2-3; D may match TRBD1 or TRBD2 (5 bases each). V was trimmed by 6 bases and J by 2 bases, leaving 12 bases between them. This CDR3 spans 14 amino acids. The V gene's germline CDR1 is MNHEY and CDR2 SVGEGT. CDR3 coding DNA: TGTGCCAGCAGCTATACGGGGCCCACAGATACGCAGTATTTT. Protein: CASSYTGPTDTQYF.

On this clonotype: One junction end does not reproduce the germline sequence, and a read error may be involved. The genes are TRBV7-9 and TRBJ1-1, with TRBD1 as a possible D gene (5 bases). Germline values: CDR1 SEHNR, CDR2 FQNEAQ (reference sequence). The CDR3 loop spans 15 amino acids. DNA of the CDR3: TGTGCCAGCAGCTACCCAAGGGGATGGATCTCTGAAGCTTCCTTT. Translation: CASSYPRGWISEASF.

This clonotype has a handful of counts. V and J are TRBV5-5 and TRBJ2-5; D possibly matches TRBD1 or TRBD2 (5 bases each). Trimming pared 0 bases from V and 3 bases from J, leaving 9 bases between. Germline V gives CDR1 SGHKS, CDR2 YYEKEE (reference sequence). The CDR3 has 14 amino acids. The CDR3 loop reads CASSLGGREETQYF. The CDR3 DNA reads as TGTGCCAGCAGCTTGGGGGGACGGGAAGAGACCCAGTACTTC.

This clonotype came up a few times. The chain has TRBV5-1 and TRBJ2-3; D remains unclear. CDR3 length: 14 residues. CDR1 is SGHRS, CDR2 YFSETQ, per germline. V was clipped by 0 bases and J by 6 bases, with 11 bases between them. The CDR3, as DNA: TGCGCCAGCAGCTTGGATAAGATGGCCGATACGCAGTATTTT. This gives the protein CASSLDKMADTQYF. Using reference TRBV5-1 and TRBJ2-3 for the parts outside the CDR3, the full variable domain is KAGVTQTPRYLIKTRGQQVTLSCSPISGHRSVSWYQQTPGQGLQFLFEYFSETQRNKGNFPGRFSGRQFSNSRSEMNVSTLELGDSALYLCASSLDKMADTQYFGPGTRLTVL.

This clonotype was observed many times. The chain employs TRBV13 and TRBJ2-7; 7 positions agree with TRBD1. This CDR3 comprises 15 residues. The V segment lost 1 base and the J segment 2 bases; nucleotides outside the gene matches: 5. CDR1 PRHDT and CDR2 FYEKMQ come from the germline V gene (reference sequence). The CDR3 here is CASSLVGQIPYEQYF. The CDR3 bases are TGTGCCAGCAGCTTAGTGGGACAGATACCCTACGAGCAGTACTTC. Looking up the rest from reference TRBV13 and TRBJ2-7 gives the full variable domain: AAGVIQSPRHLIKEKRETATLKCYPIPRHDTVYWYQQGPGQDPQFLISFYEKMQSDKGSIPDRFSAQQFSDYHSELNMSSLELGDSALYFCASSLVGQIPYEQYFGPGTRLTVT.